Listed below are T cell receptor beta chains from one sample, sequenced in a study of chemoradiotherapy in HPV16-positive cancers. Assay: immunoSEQ multiplex PCR; the TCRdb copy retains only in-frame clones and omits some. The sample records 20,000 to 25,000 clones, around 87% being singletons. The sample consisted of blood, taken from a patient who underwent chemoradiotherapy. Source of these receptors: a human donor with HPV-associated anogenital cancer. Each CDR3 is given with its conserved first and last residue. D genes are given only for firm matches. The listing skips clone size in some rows; elsewhere it reads once, few, many or a size class.

CDR3 protein: CASRTQEGAGNTIYF; CDR3 DNA: TGTGCCAGCAGAACACAGGAAGGAGCTGGAAACACCATATATTTT; V gene: TRBV6-6; clone size: once; J gene: TRBJ1-3; D gene: NA
CDR3 protein: CASSDIRTMYGYTF; CDR3 DNA: TGTGCCAGCAGCGATATCCGGACCATGTATGGCTACACCTTC; V gene: TRBV28; clone size: NA; J gene: TRBJ1-2; D gene: NA
CDR3 protein: CASSLQVPYSGRANEQYF; CDR3 DNA: TGTGCCAGCAGCTTACAAGTCCCCTATAGCGGGAGGGCCAACGAGCAGTACTTC; V gene: TRBV7-9; clone size: NA; J gene: TRBJ2-7; D gene: TRBD2
CDR3 protein: CAWSATSEGYNEQFF; CDR3 DNA: TGTGCCTGGAGTGCTACTAGCGAAGGCTACAATGAGCAGTTCTTC; V gene: TRBV30; clone size: medium-sized; J gene: TRBJ2-1; D gene: TRBD2
CDR3 protein: CASSVEVRGVGNTIYF; CDR3 DNA: TGTGCCAGCAGCGTAGAGGTTCGGGGGGTTGGAAACACCATATATTTT; V gene: TRBV9; clone size: NA; J gene: TRBJ1-3; D gene: NA
CDR3 protein: CASTLSWLGNQPQHF; CDR3 DNA: TGTGCCAGCACCCTGTCCTGGCTTGGCAATCAGCCCCAGCATTTT; V gene: TRBV5-4; clone size: NA; J gene: TRBJ1-5; D gene: NA
CDR3 protein: CASSSQGYGEKLFF; CDR3 DNA: TGTGCCAGCAGCTCGCAGGGATATGGTGAAAAACTGTTTTTT; V gene: TRBV28; clone size: few; J gene: TRBJ1-4; D gene: NA
CDR3 protein: CASNNRRELNEQFF; CDR3 DNA: TGTGCCAGCAACAACCGCAGGGAGTTGAATGAGCAGTTCTTC; V gene: TRBV7-2; clone size: NA; J gene: TRBJ2-1; D gene: NA
CDR3 protein: CASSGRDRAFGLHF; CDR3 DNA: TGTGCCAGCAGCGGCCGGGACAGGGCTTTTGGCCTCCACTTT; V gene: TRBV5-6; clone size: NA; J gene: TRBJ1-6; D gene: TRBD1
CDR3 protein: CSVRLAGGFSYNEQFF; CDR3 DNA: TGCAGCGTTCGGCTAGCGGGAGGCTTCTCCTACAATGAGCAGTTCTTC; V gene: TRBV29-1; clone size: NA; J gene: TRBJ2-1; D gene: TRBD2
CDR3 protein: CASSSPEDTQYF; CDR3 DNA: TGTGCCAGTAGTTCGCCAGAGGATACGCAGTATTTT; V gene: TRBV19; clone size: NA; J gene: TRBJ2-3; D gene: NA
CDR3 protein: CASSPHPGTQETQYF; CDR3 DNA: TGTGCCAGCAGCCCTCACCCCGGGACTCAAGAGACCCAGTACTTC; V gene: TRBV7-8; clone size: once; J gene: TRBJ2-5; D gene: NA
CDR3 protein: CASSLSSGGAYEQYF; CDR3 DNA: TGTGCCAGCAGCTTGTCTAGCGGGGGGGCATATGAGCAGTACTTC; V gene: TRBV5-4; clone size: NA; J gene: TRBJ2-7; D gene: TRBD2
CDR3 protein: CSVESGAEQYF; CDR3 DNA: TGCAGCGTTGAATCCGGGGCTGAGCAGTACTTC; V gene: TRBV29-1; clone size: few; J gene: TRBJ2-7; D gene: NA
CDR3 protein: CATEDGDEQFF; CDR3 DNA: TGTGCCACCGAGGACGGCGATGAGCAGTTCTTC; V gene: TRBV10-3; clone size: NA; J gene: TRBJ2-1; D gene: NA
CDR3 protein: CASSIWTSGAGANVLTF; CDR3 DNA: TGTGCCAGTAGTATCTGGACTAGCGGGGCTGGGGCCAACGTCCTGACTTTC; V gene: TRBV19; clone size: NA; J gene: TRBJ2-6; D gene: TRBD2
CDR3 protein: CASGLRSGTYGEAFF; CDR3 DNA: TGTGCTAGTGGTTTGAGATCCGGGACCTATGGTGAAGCTTTCTTT; V gene: TRBV12-5; clone size: once; J gene: TRBJ1-1; D gene: NA
CDR3 protein: CASGLGLTVQYNEQFF; CDR3 DNA: TGTGCTAGTGGTTTGGGGCTGACAGTTCAGTACAATGAGCAGTTCTTC; V gene: TRBV12-5; clone size: NA; J gene: TRBJ2-1; D gene: NA
CDR3 protein: CASSFLAGGFYEQYF; CDR3 DNA: TGCGCCAGCAGCTTCCTCGCGGGGGGATTTTACGAGCAGTACTTC; V gene: TRBV5-1; clone size: NA; J gene: TRBJ2-7; D gene: TRBD2
CDR3 protein: CASSLGRTSGSYEQYF; CDR3 DNA: TGTGCCAGCAGCCTGGGCCGGACTAGCGGGAGCTACGAGCAGTACTTC; V gene: TRBV14; clone size: NA; J gene: TRBJ2-7; D gene: TRBD2
CDR3 protein: CASSVQGAQTEAFF; CDR3 DNA: TGTGCCAGCAGTGTACAGGGGGCGCAGACTGAAGCTTTCTTT; V gene: TRBV28; clone size: NA; J gene: TRBJ1-1; D gene: TRBD1
CDR3 protein: CASSPIRSWQPQHF; CDR3 DNA: TGTGCCAGCAGTCCAATTCGATCTTGGCAGCCCCAGCATTTT; V gene: TRBV28; clone size: NA; J gene: TRBJ1-5; D gene: NA
CDR3 protein: CASSPLAGSYNEQFF; CDR3 DNA: TGTGCCAGCAGCCCACTAGCGGGATCCTACAATGAGCAGTTCTTC; V gene: TRBV11-2; clone size: NA; J gene: TRBJ2-1; D gene: TRBD2
CDR3 protein: CASSFARNTEAFF; CDR3 DNA: TGTGCCAGCAGCTTTGCCAGAAACACTGAAGCTTTCTTT; V gene: TRBV11-3; clone size: once; J gene: TRBJ1-1; D gene: NA
CDR3 protein: CASSPHRGSSSYEQYF; CDR3 DNA: TGTGCCAGCAGCCCCCACAGGGGGTCGAGCTCCTACGAGCAGTACTTC; V gene: TRBV9; clone size: NA; J gene: TRBJ2-7; D gene: TRBD1
CDR3 protein: CASSSQGLAGAYEQYF; CDR3 DNA: TGTGCCAGCAGCTCGCAGGGACTAGCGGGAGCCTACGAGCAGTACTTC; V gene: TRBV7-9; clone size: few; J gene: TRBJ2-7; D gene: TRBD2
CDR3 protein: CASSPDPQRYYEQYF; CDR3 DNA: TGTGCCAGTAGCCCCGACCCCCAGCGGTACTACGAGCAGTACTTC; V gene: TRBV19; clone size: once; J gene: TRBJ2-7; D gene: NA
CDR3 protein: CASSQDPRDTEAFF; CDR3 DNA: TGCGCCAGCAGCCAAGACCCCAGGGACACTGAAGCTTTCTTT; V gene: TRBV4-3; clone size: NA; J gene: TRBJ1-1; D gene: NA
CDR3 protein: CASSGSGTQYGYTF; CDR3 DNA: TGTGCCAGCAGTGGCTCCGGGACGCAGTATGGCTACACCTTC; V gene: TRBV28; clone size: NA; J gene: TRBJ1-2; D gene: NA
CDR3 protein: CASQYRGNQPQHF; CDR3 DNA: TGTGCCAGCCAATACAGGGGCAATCAGCCCCAGCATTTT; V gene: TRBV28; clone size: NA; J gene: TRBJ1-5; D gene: NA
CDR3 protein: CASSLAVQGRMNTEAFF; CDR3 DNA: TGTGCCAGCAGCTTAGCGGTCCAGGGGAGGATGAACACTGAAGCTTTCTTT; V gene: TRBV13; clone size: NA; J gene: TRBJ1-1; D gene: NA
CDR3 protein: CASSRGETFVATQYF; CDR3 DNA: TGTGCCAGCAGCCGGGGGGAAACTTTCGTTGCGACCCAGTACTTC; V gene: TRBV14; clone size: NA; J gene: TRBJ2-5; D gene: NA
CDR3 protein: CASSPLLLREGYSYEQYF; CDR3 DNA: TGTGCCAGCTCACCACTTCTTTTACGAGAAGGCTACTCCTACGAGCAGTACTTC; V gene: TRBV18; clone size: NA; J gene: TRBJ2-7; D gene: NA
CDR3 protein: CAIENIQYF; CDR3 DNA: TGTGCCATCGAAAACATTCAGTACTTC; V gene: TRBV10-3; clone size: NA; J gene: TRBJ2-4; D gene: NA
CDR3 protein: CASSLAGTMNTEAFF; CDR3 DNA: TGTGCCAGCAGCTTAGCGGGCACCATGAACACTGAAGCTTTCTTT; V gene: TRBV7-2; clone size: NA; J gene: TRBJ1-1; D gene: NA
CDR3 protein: CASSSPQGSVNTEAFF; CDR3 DNA: TGTGCCAGCAGCTCCCCACAGGGATCGGTGAACACTGAAGCTTTCTTT; V gene: TRBV9; clone size: NA; J gene: TRBJ1-1; D gene: NA
CDR3 protein: CASSTQTGARGSYSLGAFF; CDR3 DNA: TGTGCCAGCAGCACTCAGACAGGGGCCAGGGGGTCCTACTCACTGGGAGCTTTCTTT; V gene: TRBV7-9; clone size: NA; J gene: TRBJ1-1; D gene: TRBD1
CDR3 protein: CASSEFTGTDEQFF; CDR3 DNA: TGTGCCAGCAGTGAATTCACAGGGACGGATGAGCAGTTCTTC; V gene: TRBV25-1; clone size: NA; J gene: TRBJ2-1; D gene: NA
CDR3 protein: CASSIALTSGNTDTQYF; CDR3 DNA: TGTGCCAGTAGTATAGCTTTGACTAGCGGGAACACAGATACGCAGTATTTT; V gene: TRBV19; clone size: NA; J gene: TRBJ2-3; D gene: TRBD2
CDR3 protein: CAISEGETQYF; CDR3 DNA: TGTGCCATCAGTGAAGGAGAGACCCAGTACTTC; V gene: TRBV10-3; clone size: NA; J gene: TRBJ2-5; D gene: NA
CDR3 protein: CATSRDHFSTYEQYF; CDR3 DNA: TGTGCCACCAGCAGAGATCATTTCAGTACCTACGAGCAGTACTTC; V gene: TRBV15; clone size: NA; J gene: TRBJ2-7; D gene: NA
CDR3 protein: CASSLVGENYGYTF; CDR3 DNA: TGCGCCAGCAGCTTGGTGGGGGAAAATTATGGCTACACCTTC; V gene: TRBV5-1; clone size: NA; J gene: TRBJ1-2; D gene: NA
CDR3 protein: CASSYSIDRDEQYF; CDR3 DNA: TGTGCCAGCAGTTACTCGATAGATAGGGACGAGCAGTACTTC; V gene: TRBV6-6; clone size: NA; J gene: TRBJ2-7; D gene: NA
CDR3 protein: CASSPDRGQTYEQYF; CDR3 DNA: TGTGCCAGCAGCCCTGACAGGGGGCAGACCTACGAGCAGTACTTC; V gene: TRBV28; clone size: NA; J gene: TRBJ2-7; D gene: TRBD1
CDR3 protein: CASSEALLASYEQYF; CDR3 DNA: TGTGCCAGCAGTGAAGCGCTTCTAGCGTCCTACGAGCAGTACTTC; V gene: TRBV2; clone size: NA; J gene: TRBJ2-7; D gene: NA
CDR3 protein: CASSLVSNEQFF; CDR3 DNA: TGTGCCAGCAGCTTGGTGTCTAATGAGCAGTTCTTC; V gene: TRBV5-4; clone size: NA; J gene: TRBJ2-1; D gene: NA
CDR3 protein: CASSLGSTGEGYTF; CDR3 DNA: TGCGCCAGCAGCTTGGGATCAACAGGGGAGGGCTACACCTTC; V gene: TRBV5-1; clone size: NA; J gene: TRBJ1-2; D gene: TRBD1
CDR3 protein: CAISGAENYGYTF; CDR3 DNA: TGTGCCATCAGTGGTGCAGAGAACTATGGCTACACCTTC; V gene: TRBV10-3; clone size: once; J gene: TRBJ1-2; D gene: NA
CDR3 protein: CASSATPGTVNTEAFF; CDR3 DNA: TGTGCCAGTAGTGCCACCCCCGGGACAGTGAACACTGAAGCTTTCTTT; V gene: TRBV19; clone size: NA; J gene: TRBJ1-1; D gene: TRBD1
CDR3 protein: CASSRTAGPGENEQFF; CDR3 DNA: TGTGCCAGCAGCCGGACCGCGGGGCCAGGGGAAAATGAGCAGTTCTTC; V gene: TRBV7-2; clone size: NA; J gene: TRBJ2-1; D gene: NA
CDR3 protein: CASSTNTYGYTF; CDR3 DNA: TGTGCCAGCAGTACGAATACTTATGGCTACACCTTC; V gene: TRBV28; clone size: NA; J gene: TRBJ1-2; D gene: NA
CDR3 protein: CASSQRTASTNEKLFF; CDR3 DNA: TGCGCCAGCAGCCAGCGGACGGCCTCAACTAATGAAAAACTGTTTTTT; V gene: TRBV5-1; clone size: once; J gene: TRBJ1-4; D gene: NA
CDR3 protein: CASSLEGDQPQHF; CDR3 DNA: TGTGCCAGCAGTTTAGAGGGGGACCAGCCCCAGCATTTT; V gene: TRBV27; clone size: NA; J gene: TRBJ1-5; D gene: NA
CDR3 protein: CASSLDRGRFYEQYF; CDR3 DNA: TGTGCCAGCAGCTTAGACAGGGGGCGCTTCTACGAGCAGTACTTC; V gene: TRBV7-2; clone size: NA; J gene: TRBJ2-7; D gene: TRBD1
CDR3 protein: CASSQDLVVGQGLVDIQYF; CDR3 DNA: TGCGCCAGCAGCCAAGATCTGGTTGTGGGCCAGGGGTTAGTTGACATTCAGTACTTC; V gene: TRBV4-1; clone size: once; J gene: TRBJ2-4; D gene: NA
CDR3 protein: CASSSTGTAEETQYF; CDR3 DNA: TGTGCCAGCAGCTCAACGGGGACAGCAGAAGAGACCCAGTACTTC; V gene: TRBV13; clone size: NA; J gene: TRBJ2-5; D gene: TRBD1
CDR3 protein: CASSWGTGGEQYF; CDR3 DNA: TGTGCCAGCAGTTGGGGTACAGGGGGGGAGCAGTACTTC; V gene: TRBV27; clone size: few; J gene: TRBJ2-7; D gene: TRBD1
CDR3 protein: CASSFERATSTDTQYF; CDR3 DNA: TGTGCCAGCAGCTTCGAAAGGGCTACTAGCACAGATACGCAGTATTTT; V gene: TRBV9; clone size: NA; J gene: TRBJ2-3; D gene: NA
CDR3 protein: CASREGRRNQPQHF; CDR3 DNA: TGTGCCAGCAGGGAAGGGAGACGCAATCAGCCCCAGCATTTT; V gene: TRBV28; clone size: NA; J gene: TRBJ1-5; D gene: NA